This passage covers 7 T cell receptor beta chains from one sample sequenced in a study of blood T cells in healthy people across ages. Together with a sample-barcoded 5' primer, a J-beta primer mix was included in a second PCR lasting about 6 to 11 cycles. MiXCR, applied by TCRdb to the 5' RACE reads, yields one record per CDR3 protein. Among about 1.5 million distinct CDR3 sequences listed, about 42% were seen once. The sample comprised blood. The receptors were sampled from a woman aged 18-29 years in good health.

This sequence joins TRBV27 and TRBJ1-1, with D perhaps matching TRBD1 (5 bases). The CDR3 length is 14 residues. Trimming removed 1 base from V and 1 base from J, with 7 bases in between. Germline V gives CDR1 MNHEY, CDR2 SMNVEV (reference sequence). The DNA for the CDR3 is TGTGCCAGCAGTTTATGGGGACCGAACACTGAAGCTTTCTTT. Its translation: CASSLWGPNTEAFF.

V and J are TRBV4-2 and TRBJ2-5; a possible D gene is TRBD2 (6 bases). Judging by the DNA end, TRBJ2-7 fits better; the J call may be wrong. Germline CDR1 LGHNA, CDR2 YNFKEQ. The CDR3 extends over 14 amino acids. CDR3 bases: TGTGCCAGCAGCCAAGCGGTTGGAGGGTACGAGCAGTACTTC. Encoded protein: CASSQAVGGYEQYF.

The chain uses TRBV13 and TRBJ2-4; D may correspond to TRBD1 or TRBD2 (6 bases each). The CDR3 is 15 residues long. Per the germline V gene, CDR1 is PRHDT and CDR2 is FYEKMQ (reference sequence). V shed 4 bases and J shed 3 bases, with 13 bases lying between them. The CDR3 sequence: CASSSGASDKNIQYF. In DNA, the CDR3 is TGTGCCAGCAGCTCGGGGGCGAGTGACAAAAACATTCAGTACTTC.

This clonotype was recorded a few times. This sequence joins TRBV6-2 or TRBV6-3 and TRBJ1-6; D uncertain. The CDR3 spans 17 residues. Per the germline V gene, CDR1 is MNHEY and CDR2 is SVGEGT. Trimming cost V 3 bases and J 0 bases, with 12 bases left between them. The DNA for the CDR3 is TGTGCCAGCAGTTATATAGAGGCGTTCTCCTATAATTCACCCCTCCACTTT. Amino acids: CASSYIEAFSYNSPLHF.

This clonotype occurred a few times. The rearrangement joins TRBV5-1 to TRBJ2-3; D possibly corresponds to TRBD2 (5 bases). Between the trimmed V and J ends, which lost 1 base and 7 bases, there was a span of 16 bases. Germline loops: CDR1 SGHRS, CDR2 YFSETQ. There are 15 residues in the CDR3. The DNA for the CDR3 is TGCGCCAGCAGCTTGAGGCTAGCAGACCTCCATACGCAGTATTTT. Protein product: CASSLRLADLHTQYF. The full variable domain, in which reference TRBV5-1 and TRBJ2-3 provide the parts outside the CDR3, is KAGVTQTPRYLIKTRGQQVTLSCSPISGHRSVSWYQQTPGQGLQFLFEYFSETQRNKGNFPGRFSGRQFSNSRSEMNVSTLELGDSALYLCASSLRLADLHTQYFGPGTRLTVL.

The V call is TRBV29-1, the J call TRBJ2-3; perhaps TRBD2 as D (5 bases). CDR1 is SQVTM and CDR2 is ANQGSEA in the germline V gene. The CDR3 length is 15 residues. V was cut by 4 bases and J by 1 base, with 15 bases left in between. The CDR3 nucleotides read TGCAGCGTTGGGCGGGCGACTACTGGCACAGATACGCAGTATTTT. This encodes CSVGRATTGTDTQYF.

This clonotype was picked up a small number of times. J is TRBJ1-1 and V is TRBV27; 7 nucleotides match TRBD1. The trim removed 5 bases at V and 7 bases at J, leaving 7 bases unmatched. CDR1 MNHEY and CDR2 SMNVEV come from the germline V gene (reference sequence). CDR3 size: 13 residues. The CDR3 nucleotides are TGTGCCAGCAGTGCTGGGACAGTAAGTGAAGCTTTCTTT. Translated: CASSAGTVSEAFF.